The T cell receptor (beta chain) under discussion was sequenced for a study of T cells in Graves' hyperthyroidism and ophthalmopathy. This CDR3 contains 15 residues. Researchers amplified the TCR beta CDR3 regions from RNA transcripts. The primer set for the first-round RT-PCR of the TCR CDR3 was HTBI. TCRdb reanalysed the multiplex PCR reads using MiXCR and keeps one entry per CDR3 protein. The table has roughly 130,000 distinct CDR3 sequences, more than 20% seen once; the top ten hold over 60%. This clonotype was seen only a few times. The junction departs from germline at one end; a sequencing error may be responsible.

The source of this sequence is a woman between 45 and 65 years old with Graves' hyperthyroidism that later progressed to Graves' ophthalmopathy. V is TRBV12-3 or TRBV12-4 and J is TRBJ1-1; D is uncertain. Input material: blood. The CDR3 reads CVSSPSDVEDTEAFF. Written as DNA, the CDR3 is TGTGTCAGCAGTCCCTCGGATGTGGAGGACACTGAAGCTTTCTTT.